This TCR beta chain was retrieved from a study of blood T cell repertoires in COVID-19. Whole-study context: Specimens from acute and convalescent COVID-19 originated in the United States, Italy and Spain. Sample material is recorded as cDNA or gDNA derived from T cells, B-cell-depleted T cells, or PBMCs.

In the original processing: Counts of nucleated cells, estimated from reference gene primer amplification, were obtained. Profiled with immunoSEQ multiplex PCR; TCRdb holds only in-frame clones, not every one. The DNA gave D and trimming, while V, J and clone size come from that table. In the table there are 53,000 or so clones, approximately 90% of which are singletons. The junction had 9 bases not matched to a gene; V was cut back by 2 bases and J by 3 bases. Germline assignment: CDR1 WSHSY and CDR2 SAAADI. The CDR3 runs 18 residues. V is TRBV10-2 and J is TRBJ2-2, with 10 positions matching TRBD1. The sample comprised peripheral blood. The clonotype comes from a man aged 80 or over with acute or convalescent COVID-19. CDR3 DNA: TGCGCCAGCAGTGAGCCCCTAGACAGGGGGCCCTACACCGGGGAGCTGTTTTTT. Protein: CASSEPLDRGPYTGELFF.